This entry concerns a single T cell receptor beta chain. In the authors' methods: For nucleated cells, counts were estimated from reference gene primer amplification. TCRdb keeps only in-frame clones here, not all; method: immunoSEQ multiplex PCR. V and J calls and clone size are given by that table; D and trimming were obtained from the DNA. This table holds some 150,000 clones, around 84% found once. The CDR3 has 13 amino acids. Deletions cut 1 base from V and 5 bases from J, with 9 bases between. Germline lookup yields CDR1 SGHTA and CDR2 FQGNSA. The data originate from a study of blood T cell repertoires in COVID-19. Across the whole study: Whether acute or convalescent, the COVID-19 samples came from the United States, Italy and Spain.

The clonotype originates from a human donor in a cohort sampled during active COVID-19. Sequences were obtained from peripheral blood. The chain recombines TRBV7-2 with TRBJ2-7, with D perhaps TRBD2 (6 bases). The CDR3 loop reads CASSLVEGNEQYF. The CDR3 DNA sequence: TGTGCCAGCAGCTTAGTGGAGGGAAACGAGCAGTACTTC.